This TCR beta chain was sequenced during a study of regulatory T cells in long-lasting Graves disease. As for time point: newly diagnosed GD, antithyroid drugs for less than 3 months. From RNA extracted from PBMCs, the TCR library was made. This clonotype has ten or more counts. For TCR beta, libraries came from iRepertoire HTBI primers and Arm-PCR of CDR3 regions. One entry per CDR3 protein, called by TCRdb with MiXCR from the multiplex PCR reads. Of about 210,000 distinct CDR3 sequences in the sample, roughly 19% were seen once. These data also formed part of another study, on T cells in Graves' hyperthyroidism and ophthalmopathy. As that study records: Stable hyperthyroidism was told apart from ophthalmopathy by a model built on 13 V-J features.

The sample was peripheral blood mononuclear cells (PBMCs), taken at new diagnosis, from a patient treated with antithyroid drugs. This clonotype was obtained from a woman in her 30s with Graves disease.

CDR3 in DNA: TGTGCCAGCAGTTCCCCTCTTCAGAACGTCTATGGCTACACCTTC. It encodes CASSSPLQNVYGYTF. V gene TRBV27 combines with J gene TRBJ1-2; the D is unclear. The CDR3 loop spans 15 amino acids. The ends were cut back, 4 bases at V and 4 bases at J, with 16 bases in the middle. Germline V gene data show CDR1 as MNHEY and CDR2 as SMNVEV (reference sequence).